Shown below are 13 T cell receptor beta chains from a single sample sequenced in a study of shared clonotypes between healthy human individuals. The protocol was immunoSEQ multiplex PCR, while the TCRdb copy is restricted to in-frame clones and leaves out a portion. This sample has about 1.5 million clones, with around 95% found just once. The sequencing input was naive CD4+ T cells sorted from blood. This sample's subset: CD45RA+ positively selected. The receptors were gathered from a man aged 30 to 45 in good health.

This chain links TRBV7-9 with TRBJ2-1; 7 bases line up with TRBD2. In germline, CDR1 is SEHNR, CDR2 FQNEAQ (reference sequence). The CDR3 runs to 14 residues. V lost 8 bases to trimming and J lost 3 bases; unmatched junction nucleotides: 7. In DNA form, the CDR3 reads TGTGCCAGCCTATTGACTAGCAACTACAATGAGCAGTTCTTC. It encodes CASLLTSNYNEQFF.

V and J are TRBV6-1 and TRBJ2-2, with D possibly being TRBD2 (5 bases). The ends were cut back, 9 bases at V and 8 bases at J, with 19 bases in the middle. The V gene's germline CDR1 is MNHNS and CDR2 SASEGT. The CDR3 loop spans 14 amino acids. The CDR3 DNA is TGTGCCAGTTCGCGGATAGGGAGTAAGGGGGAGCTGTTTTTT. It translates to CASSRIGSKGELFF.

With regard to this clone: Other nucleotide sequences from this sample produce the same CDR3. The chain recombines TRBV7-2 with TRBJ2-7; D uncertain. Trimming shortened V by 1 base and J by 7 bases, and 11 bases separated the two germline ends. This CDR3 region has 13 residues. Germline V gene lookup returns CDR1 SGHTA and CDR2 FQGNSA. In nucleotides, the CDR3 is TGTGCCAGCAGCTTAGGCAGGTCACGAGAGCAGTACTTC. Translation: CASSLGRSREQYF.

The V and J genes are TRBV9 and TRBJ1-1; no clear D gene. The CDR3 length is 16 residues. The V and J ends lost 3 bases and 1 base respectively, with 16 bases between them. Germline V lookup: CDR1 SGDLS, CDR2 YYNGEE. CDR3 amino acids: CASSANAKVGNTEAFF. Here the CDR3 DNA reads TGTGCCAGCAGCGCCAACGCCAAGGTGGGGAACACTGAAGCTTTCTTT.

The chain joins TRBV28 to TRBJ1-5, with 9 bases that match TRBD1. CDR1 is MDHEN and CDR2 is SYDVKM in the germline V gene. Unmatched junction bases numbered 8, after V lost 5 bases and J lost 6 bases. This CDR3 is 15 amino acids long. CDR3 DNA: TGTGCCAGCAGTACCTCCGGGACAGGGTTTCAGCCCCAGCATTTT. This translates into CASSTSGTGFQPQHF.

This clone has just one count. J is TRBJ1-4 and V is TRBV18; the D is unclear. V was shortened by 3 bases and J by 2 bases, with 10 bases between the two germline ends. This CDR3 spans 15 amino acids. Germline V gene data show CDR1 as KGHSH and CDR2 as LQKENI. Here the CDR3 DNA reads TGTGCCAGCTCACCCCGGCCAGAGACTAATGAAAAACTGTTTTTT. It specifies CASSPRPETNEKLFF. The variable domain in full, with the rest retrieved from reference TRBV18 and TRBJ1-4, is NAGVMQNPRHLVRRRGQEARLRCSPMKGHSHVYWYRQLPEEGLKFMVYLQKENIIDESGMPKERFSAEFPKEGPSILRIQQVVRGDSAAYFCASSPRPETNEKLFFGSGTQLSVL.

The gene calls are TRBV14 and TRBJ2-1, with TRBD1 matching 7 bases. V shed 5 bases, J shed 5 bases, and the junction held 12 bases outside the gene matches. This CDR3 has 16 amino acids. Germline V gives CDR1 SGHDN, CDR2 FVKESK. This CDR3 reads CASSGIPGGLNNEQFF. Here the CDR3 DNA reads TGTGCCAGCAGCGGCATCCCAGGGGGTCTCAACAATGAGCAGTTCTTC.

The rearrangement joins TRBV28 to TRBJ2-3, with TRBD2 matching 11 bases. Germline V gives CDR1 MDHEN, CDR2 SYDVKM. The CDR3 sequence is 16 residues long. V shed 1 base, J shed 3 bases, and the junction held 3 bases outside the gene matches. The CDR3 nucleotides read TGTGCCAGCAGTTTATTTCTAGCGGGAGGTACAGATACGCAGTATTTT. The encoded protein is CASSLFLAGGTDTQYF.

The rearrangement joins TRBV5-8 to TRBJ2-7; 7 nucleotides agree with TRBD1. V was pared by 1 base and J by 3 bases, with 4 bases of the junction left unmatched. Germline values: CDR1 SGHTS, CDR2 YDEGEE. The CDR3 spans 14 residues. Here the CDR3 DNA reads TGTGCCAGCAGCTTGTGGGACAGCGGCTACGAGCAGTACTTC. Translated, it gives CASSLWDSGYEQYF.

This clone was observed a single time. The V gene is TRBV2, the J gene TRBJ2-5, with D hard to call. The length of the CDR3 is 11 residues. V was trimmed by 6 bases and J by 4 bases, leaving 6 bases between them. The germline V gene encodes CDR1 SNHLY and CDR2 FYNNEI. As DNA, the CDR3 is TGTGCCAGCAGCTGGGGAGAGACCCAGTACTTC. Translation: CASSWGETQYF. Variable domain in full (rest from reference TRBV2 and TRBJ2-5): EPEVTQTPSHQVTQMGQEVILRCVPISNHLYFYWYRQILGQKVEFLVSFYNNEISEKSEIFDDQFSVERPDGSNFTLKIRSTKLEDSAMYFCASSWGETQYFGPGTRLLVL.

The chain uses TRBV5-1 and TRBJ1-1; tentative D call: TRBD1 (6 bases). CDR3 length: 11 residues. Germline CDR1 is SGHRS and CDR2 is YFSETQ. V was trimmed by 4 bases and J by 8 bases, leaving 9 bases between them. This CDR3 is CASSIGQEAFF. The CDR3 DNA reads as TGCGCCAGCAGCATCGGACAGGAAGCTTTCTTT.

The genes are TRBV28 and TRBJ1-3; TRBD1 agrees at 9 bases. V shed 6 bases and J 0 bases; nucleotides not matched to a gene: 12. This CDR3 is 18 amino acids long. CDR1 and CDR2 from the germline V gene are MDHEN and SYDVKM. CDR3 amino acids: CASREAGQGVYSGNTIYF. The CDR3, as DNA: TGTGCCAGCAGAGAGGCGGGACAGGGAGTATACTCTGGAAACACCATATATTTT.

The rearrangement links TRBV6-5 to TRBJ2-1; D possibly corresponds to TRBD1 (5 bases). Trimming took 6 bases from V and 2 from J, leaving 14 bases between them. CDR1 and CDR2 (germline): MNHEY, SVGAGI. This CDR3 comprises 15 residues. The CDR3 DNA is TGTGCCAGCAGCCCCGGTACAGGACCCTACAATGAGCAGTTCTTC. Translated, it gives CASSPGTGPYNEQFF.